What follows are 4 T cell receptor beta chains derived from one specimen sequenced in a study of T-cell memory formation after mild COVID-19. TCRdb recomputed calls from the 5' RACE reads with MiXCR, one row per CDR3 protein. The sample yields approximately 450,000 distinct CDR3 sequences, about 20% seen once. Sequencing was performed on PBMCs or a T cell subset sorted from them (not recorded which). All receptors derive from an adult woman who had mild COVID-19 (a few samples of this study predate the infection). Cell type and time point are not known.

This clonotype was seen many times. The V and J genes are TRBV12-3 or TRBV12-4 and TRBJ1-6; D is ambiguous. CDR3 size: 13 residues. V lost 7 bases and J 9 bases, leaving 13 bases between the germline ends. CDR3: CASIEGAGSPLHF. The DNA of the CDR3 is TGTGCCAGCATCGAGGGAGCAGGTTCACCCCTCCACTTT.

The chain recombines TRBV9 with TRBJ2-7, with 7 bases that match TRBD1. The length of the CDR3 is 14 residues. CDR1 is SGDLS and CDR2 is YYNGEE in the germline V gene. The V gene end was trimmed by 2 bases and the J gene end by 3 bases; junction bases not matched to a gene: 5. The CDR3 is CASSVETGYYEQYF. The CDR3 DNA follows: TGTGCCAGCAGCGTGGAGACAGGGTACTACGAGCAGTACTTC.

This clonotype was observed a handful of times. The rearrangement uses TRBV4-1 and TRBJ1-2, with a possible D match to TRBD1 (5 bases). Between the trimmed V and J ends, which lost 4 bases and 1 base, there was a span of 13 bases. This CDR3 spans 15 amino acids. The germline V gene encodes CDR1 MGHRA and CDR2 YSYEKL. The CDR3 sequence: CASSPLARGNYGYTF. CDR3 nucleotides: TGCGCCAGCAGCCCCTTGGCTAGGGGTAACTATGGCTACACCTTC.

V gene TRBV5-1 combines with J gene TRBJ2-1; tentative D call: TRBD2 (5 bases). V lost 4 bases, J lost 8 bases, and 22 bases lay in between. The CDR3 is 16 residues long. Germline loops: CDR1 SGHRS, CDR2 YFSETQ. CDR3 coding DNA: TGCGCCAGCAGCCACTACGGGGTCCATTCCGTCGATGAGCAGTTCTTC. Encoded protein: CASSHYGVHSVDEQFF.